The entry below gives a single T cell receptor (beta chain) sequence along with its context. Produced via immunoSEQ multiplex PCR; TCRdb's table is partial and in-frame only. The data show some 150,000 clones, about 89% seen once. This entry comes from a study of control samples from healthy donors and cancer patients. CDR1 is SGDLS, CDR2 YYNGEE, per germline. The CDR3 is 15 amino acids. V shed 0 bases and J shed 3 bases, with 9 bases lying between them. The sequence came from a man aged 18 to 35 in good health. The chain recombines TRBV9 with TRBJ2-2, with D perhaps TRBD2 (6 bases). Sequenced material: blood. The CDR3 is CASSVELAYTGELFF. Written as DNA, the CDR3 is TGTGCCAGCAGCGTAGAACTAGCCTACACCGGGGAGCTGTTTTTT.